Listed here are 9 T cell receptor beta chains from one sample, sequenced in a study of blood T cell repertoires in COVID-19. Sequencing used immunoSEQ multiplex PCR; TCRdb keeps in-frame clones, though not all of them. There are over 250,000 clones in the sample; around 90% occur only once, and less than 3% lies in the top ten. Sequencing used PBMCs or T cells enriched from blood (not recorded which). These receptors all come from a woman in her forties or fifties who had recovered from COVID-19.

The chain employs TRBV2 and TRBJ1-5; the D is unclear. The germline CDR1 and CDR2 sequences are SNHLY and FYNNEI. Trimming took 3 bases from V and 4 from J, leaving 4 bases between them. The CDR3 contains 12 residues. DNA for the CDR3: TGTGCCAGCAGTGACAGGAATCAGCCCCAGCATTTT. It specifies CASSDRNQPQHF.

The chain has TRBV11-3 and TRBJ2-3; TRBD2 agrees at 8 bases. J gave up 1 base and V 5 bases, and 8 bases lay outside the gene matches. This CDR3 has 16 amino acids. The germline CDR1 and CDR2 sequences are SGHNT and YENEEA. CDR3 sequence (DNA): TGTGCCAGCAGCAAAGGGGTCGGGAGGGGCACAGATACGCAGTATTTT. Its translation is CASSKGVGRGTDTQYF.

The J gene is TRBJ1-5, the V gene TRBV28; D uncertain. Germline lookup yields CDR1 MDHEN and CDR2 SYDVKM. The CDR3 consists of 13 residues. Trimming took 6 bases from V and 4 from J, leaving 10 bases between them. The CDR3 region has the DNA TGTGCCAGCAGCTCCGCGGCGAATCAGCCCCAGCATTTT. Amino acids: CASSSAANQPQHF.

This chain joins TRBV24-1 and TRBJ2-7; D is possibly TRBD1 (5 bases). In germline, CDR1 is KGHDR, CDR2 SFDVKD. Trimming took off 2 bases at V and 2 bases at J, with 12 bases between the two ends. This CDR3 contains 15 residues. CDR3 bases: TGTGCCACCAGTGATTCCAGGGTAGGGGCCTACGAGCAGTACTTC. This codes for CATSDSRVGAYEQYF.

The chain couples TRBV30 to TRBJ1-5; D remains ambiguous. This CDR3 region has 17 residues. Germline V CDR1 and CDR2: GTSNPN, SVGIG (reference sequence). The germline V and J ends were trimmed by 0 bases and 0 bases, with 15 bases remaining between them. The CDR3 sequence is CAWSVLSGGFSNQPQHF. The DNA for the CDR3 is TGTGCCTGGAGTGTCTTATCTGGAGGCTTTAGCAATCAGCCCCAGCATTTT.

V usage is TRBV10-3 and J usage is TRBJ2-4; D perhaps matches TRBD2 (6 bases). Germline loops: CDR1 ENHRY, CDR2 SYGVKD. Trimming shortened V by 2 bases and J by 7 bases, and 12 bases separated the two germline ends. CDR3 length: 14 residues. The CDR3 reads CAISEGIAGNIQYF. The CDR3 coding sequence is TGTGCCATCAGTGAGGGGATCGCGGGGAACATTCAGTACTTC.

This clone was recorded once. V gene TRBV15 combines with J gene TRBJ1-3; D is unresolved. Germline CDR1 LNHNV, CDR2 YYDKDF (reference sequence). V lost 4 bases and J lost 0, with 4 bases in between. The CDR3 loop spans 13 amino acids. The CDR3 bases are TGTGCCACCAGCACCTTCTCTGGAAACACCATATATTTT. It codes for CATSTFSGNTIYF.

The chain uses TRBV6-5 and TRBJ1-3; D is undetermined. Germline-derived CDR1 and CDR2 are MNHEY and SVGAGI. Trimming took off 8 bases at V and 0 bases at J, with 14 bases between the two ends. CDR3 length: 15 amino acids. As DNA, the CDR3 is TGTGCCAGCCAGCCCGCGTGGAGCTCTGGAAACACCATATATTTT. This codes for CASQPAWSSGNTIYF.

CDR3 in amino acids: CASSVESGRNTDTQYF. The CDR3 bases are TGTGCCAGCAGCGTAGAAAGCGGAAGGAACACAGATACGCAGTATTTT. The chain recombines TRBV9 with TRBJ2-3; possibly TRBD2 for D (5 bases). V lost 0 bases to trimming and J lost 2 bases, with 13 bases between them. CDR3 size: 16 residues. CDR1 SGDLS and CDR2 YYNGEE come from the germline V gene.